The clone carrying this T cell receptor (beta chain) was observed at least ten times. The target antigen is unknown. Trimming cost V 0 bases and J 6 bases, with 7 bases left between them. CDR1 is SGHRS, CDR2 YFSETQ, per germline. The CDR3 is made up of 13 amino acids. PBMCs stored at -80 C, numbering 2 million, were the origin of the unsorted libraries. This sample is part of a study of neurological immune-mediated disorders. Overall study findings and caveats: Neither clinical nor MRI features were found to be associated with the multiple sclerosis repertoire cluster. HTLV-1-associated myelopathy displayed the greatest TCR clonal expansion, and multiple sclerosis exhibited the smallest, lower than that of healthy controls.

TCRdb reanalysed the 5' RACE reads using MiXCR and keeps one entry per CDR3 protein. The table has tens of thousands of distinct CDR3 sequences, approximately 5.2% seen once; the top ten hold just under 7.5%. This receptor was identified in a man aged 18-30 years with multiple sclerosis. Sample: PBMCs. This chain joins TRBV5-1 and TRBJ2-1, with D perhaps TRBD1 (6 bases). The CDR3 DNA follows: TGCGCCAGCAGCTTGGGGGGGCTCAATGAGCAGTTCTTC. This codes for CASSLGGLNEQFF.